One sample yielded the 21 T cell receptor beta chains listed below, sequenced in a study of blood T cell repertoires in COVID-19. This table comes from immunoSEQ multiplex PCR, and its TCRdb copy is limited to in-frame clones, with some not included. The table records around 300,000 clones, 70% to 90% of them present only once. Sequenced sample: peripheral blood. These receptors were taken from a woman aged 45-65 years with active or convalescent COVID-19.

The chain carries TRBV6-1 and TRBJ2-2; possibly TRBD1 for D (6 bases). The CDR3 is made up of 16 amino acids. V was pared by 3 bases and J by 2 bases, with 13 bases between. From germline, CDR1 is MNHNS and CDR2 SASEGT. For the CDR3, the DNA is TGTGCCAGCAGTGAGAGTCCAGGGGCAAACACCGGGGAGCTGTTTTTT. It specifies CASSESPGANTGELFF.

This clone was seen just once. The chain recombines TRBV29-1 with TRBJ2-7, with TRBD1 matching 8 bases. V was pared by 4 bases and J by 3 bases, with 5 bases of the junction left unmatched. The CDR3 extends over 13 amino acids. CDR1 and CDR2 from the germline V gene are SQVTM and ANQGSEA. CDR3 sequence: CSVAGDRSYEQYF. In DNA, the CDR3 is TGCAGCGTTGCGGGGGACAGGAGCTACGAGCAGTACTTC.

CDR3 coding DNA: TGTGCCAGTAGTCAAGCCCGGGGACGGGGGTTTAGCAATCAGCCCCAGCATTTT. Protein sequence: CASSQARGRGFSNQPQHF. The chain is built from TRBV19 and TRBJ1-5; tentatively, D is TRBD1 (5 bases). Germline CDR1 reads LNHDA; CDR2 reads SQIVND (reference sequence). The CDR3 extends over 18 amino acids. Trimming shortened V by 5 bases and J by 0 bases, and 20 bases separated the two germline ends.

V and J are TRBV28 and TRBJ1-5, with TRBD1 matching over 12 bases. V shed 6 bases and J 5 bases; nucleotides not matched to a gene: 8. The CDR3 length is 16 residues. The germline V gene encodes CDR1 MDHEN and CDR2 SYDVKM. The CDR3 DNA reads TGTGCCAGCAGAGGCCCGGGACAGGGGGCAGATCAGCCCCAGCATTTT. It is translated as CASRGPGQGADQPQHF.

The CDR3 DNA reads as TGTGCCAGCAGTGAATGGGGGCGTCACAATGAGCAGTTCTTC. This gives the protein CASSEWGRHNEQFF. The V gene is TRBV25-1, the J gene TRBJ2-1; TRBD1 is a possible D gene (6 bases). The CDR3 totals 14 residues. V was trimmed by 1 base and J by 5 bases, leaving 9 bases between them. Germline CDR1 is MGHDK and CDR2 is SYGVNS.

This chain links TRBV10-2 with TRBJ1-2, with D possibly being TRBD1 (6 bases). The CDR3 has 15 residues. The V end lost 3 bases, the J end lost 4 bases, and 15 bases lay between the germline ends. Germline V lookup: CDR1 WSHSY, CDR2 SAAADI. The CDR3 DNA follows: TGCGCCAGCAGTGAATTTCTAGGACAGACCTATGGCTACACCTTC. Amino acids: CASSEFLGQTYGYTF.

The chain is built from TRBV28 and TRBJ1-6; 8 nucleotides agree with TRBD1. Germline V gives CDR1 MDHEN, CDR2 SYDVKM. The V gene end was trimmed by 5 bases and the J gene end by 7 bases; junction bases not matched to a gene: 10. The CDR3 is 16 residues long. DNA for the CDR3: TGTGCCAGCAGTAAAGTCAGTGGGACAGGAAATTCACCCCTCCACTTT. This sequence encodes CASSKVSGTGNSPLHF.

The chain has TRBV28 and TRBJ1-2; 8 bases fit TRBD1. This CDR3 spans 14 amino acids. V lost 6 bases to trimming and J lost 4 bases; unmatched junction nucleotides: 7. Germline V CDR1 and CDR2: MDHEN, SYDVKM. CDR3 nucleotide sequence: TGTGCCAGCAGCCGTGGGACAGGTAGCTATGGCTACACCTTC. Protein: CASSRGTGSYGYTF.

The chain has TRBV6-5 and TRBJ2-1; 12 bases are shared with TRBD2. V gave up 5 bases and J gave up 9 bases; unmatched junction bases: 8. Per germline, CDR1 MNHEY and CDR2 SVGAGI. CDR3 length: 15 residues. Here the CDR3 reads CASSPLAGGRGEQFF. The CDR3 DNA is TGTGCCAGCAGTCCCCTAGCGGGGGGGCGAGGTGAGCAGTTCTTC.

The chain joins TRBV6-5 to TRBJ1-2; D not certain. CDR1 MNHEY and CDR2 SVGAGI come from the germline V gene. Trimming pared 6 bases from V and 3 bases from J, leaving 8 bases between. CDR3 length: 12 residues. The CDR3 protein is CASSVAYYGYTF. The DNA for the CDR3 is TGTGCCAGCAGCGTAGCTTACTATGGCTACACCTTC.

This clone is a singleton in its sample. The chain combines TRBV28 with TRBJ2-7; 8 bases map to TRBD2. Germline CDR1 MDHEN, CDR2 SYDVKM. The CDR3 has 14 residues. The V gene end was trimmed by 5 bases and the J gene end by 0 bases; junction bases not matched to a gene: 3. In DNA, the CDR3 is TGTGCCAGCAGTGCGAGCGGGAGCTCCTACGAGCAGTACTTC. Its translation is CASSASGSSYEQYF.

The chain has TRBV7-8 and TRBJ2-7, with TRBD2 as a possible D gene (5 bases). Germline V gives CDR1 SGHVS, CDR2 FQNEAQ. The V end lost 5 bases, the J end lost 7 bases, and 12 bases lay between the germline ends. The CDR3 spans 12 residues. In nucleotides, the CDR3 is TGTGCCAGCAGCACAAGATCGGGGGAGCAGTACTTC. Translated, it gives CASSTRSGEQYF.

The chain couples TRBV9 to TRBJ2-1, with 8 bases aligning to TRBD1. Trimming at V came to 0 bases and at J to 6 bases, leaving 14 bases not matched to a gene. The CDR3 loop spans 18 amino acids. CDR1 SGDLS and CDR2 YYNGEE come from the germline V gene. This CDR3 is CASSVGLLGPQGANEQFF. As DNA, the CDR3 is TGTGCCAGCAGCGTAGGCCTGTTGGGCCCCCAGGGGGCCAATGAGCAGTTCTTC.

This clone was observed once. This chain's CDR3 is CASRNGVSYEQYF. The CDR3, as DNA: TGTGCCAGCAGGAACGGAGTTAGCTACGAGCAGTACTTC. V usage is TRBV28 and J usage is TRBJ2-7; D remains ambiguous. Trimming removed 6 bases at V and 3 bases at J, with 12 bases between. CDR1 MDHEN and CDR2 SYDVKM come from the germline V gene. This CDR3 is 13 amino acids long.

The chain uses TRBV5-1 and TRBJ2-2; D is undetermined. This CDR3 comprises 14 residues. Germline CDR1 and CDR2: SGHRS and YFSETQ. V was trimmed by 4 bases and J by 4 bases, leaving 11 bases between them. Written as DNA, the CDR3 is TGCGCCAGCAGCAAGGTGGGCCTCACCGGGGAGCTGTTTTTT. It specifies CASSKVGLTGELFF.

This clone occurred a few times. The rearrangement uses TRBV19 and TRBJ2-2; 14 bases agree with TRBD2. The ends lost 3 bases at V and 14 bases at J; junction bases unmatched: 14. Per germline, CDR1 LNHDA and CDR2 SQIVND (reference sequence). This CDR3 comprises 17 residues. The CDR3, as DNA: TGTGCCAGTAGTATGCGACGACTAGCGGGAGGGGGAGGAACCCTGTTTTTT. It encodes CASSMRRLAGGGGTLFF.

The genes are TRBV28 and TRBJ1-1, with TRBD1 matching 10 bases. V dropped 6 bases and J dropped 6; count of bases not matched to a gene: 4. Germline CDR1 reads MDHEN; CDR2 reads SYDVKM. The length of the CDR3 is 13 residues. The CDR3 region is CASREGTGAEAFF. The CDR3 nucleotides are TGTGCCAGCAGAGAGGGGACAGGGGCTGAAGCTTTCTTT.

The rearrangement uses TRBV12-3 or TRBV12-4 and TRBJ1-4; D is unresolved. Trimming cost V 1 base and J 4 bases, with 4 bases left between them. The CDR3 spans 13 residues. The CDR3 DNA is TGTGCCAGCAGTTTAGTAGATAATGAAAAACTGTTTTTT. It yields the protein CASSLVDNEKLFF.

This sequence joins TRBV19 and TRBJ2-7; 12 bases line up with TRBD1. The germline V gene has CDR1 LNHDA and CDR2 SQIVND (reference sequence). Losses at the gene ends were 5 bases for V and 0 bases for J; bases not matched to a gene: 11. The CDR3 is 18 amino acids. In DNA, the CDR3 is TGTGCCAGTAGTGCCGGGACAGGGGGCTCGGGCTACTCCTACGAGCAGTACTTC. Translation gives CASSAGTGGSGYSYEQYF.

This clone was seen just once. The genes are TRBV5-1 and TRBJ1-1; unclear D gene. This CDR3 spans 14 amino acids. CDR1 is SGHRS, CDR2 YFSETQ, per germline. The V and J ends lost 5 bases and 1 base respectively, with 12 bases between them. This CDR3 reads CASRPVLRNTEAFF. For the CDR3, the DNA is TGCGCCAGCAGGCCCGTATTGAGGAACACTGAAGCTTTCTTT.

The chain recombines TRBV30 with TRBJ1-1; D is possibly TRBD1 (5 bases). The CDR3 has 14 amino acids. V was trimmed by 5 bases and J by 3 bases, leaving 16 bases between them. The V gene's germline CDR1 is GTSNPN and CDR2 SVGIG (reference sequence). Written as DNA, the CDR3 is TGTGCCTGGGCTCTCGGGGGAGGTCACACTGAAGCTTTCTTT. Residues: CAWALGGGHTEAFF.